This TCR beta chain was obtained from a study of multiple sclerosis patients with progressive multifocal leukoencephalopathy. Time point of the sample: approximately 11 months of natalizumab therapy. TCRdb's copy holds only in-frame clones and misses some; the assay was immunoSEQ multiplex PCR. The sample has under 30,000 clones; approximately 90% are singletons. V was trimmed by 6 bases and J by 5 bases, leaving 17 bases between them. This CDR3 has 14 residues. Germline assignment: CDR1 SGHRS and CDR2 YFSETQ. This clonotype was obtained from a man aged 25-45 years with multiple sclerosis. The rearrangement links TRBV5-1 to TRBJ2-5, with a possible D match to TRBD1 (6 bases). The sample in question was PBMCs, obtained from a patient treated with natalizumab. The CDR3 DNA is TGCGCCAGCACCCTGGGGGCAGGGAAGGAGACCCAGTACTTC. This sequence encodes CASTLGAGKETQYF.